The clone carrying this T cell receptor beta chain appeared once. Antigen: not known. The data belong to a study of lymphopenia after photon versus proton radiotherapy. Study-level points and caveats: Photon-treated patients lost naive T cells and TCR diversity; proton-treated stayed stable. After the lymphocyte nadir, photon-treated repertoires showed oligoclonal expansion, especially of CD8+ Temra cells.

The table came from immunoSEQ multiplex PCR; TCRdb's copy has only in-frame clones and leaves some out. The sample has around 18,000 clones, around 85% seen once. The material sequenced was peripheral blood, taken from a patient treated with proton-based radiotherapy. The sequence came from a man aged 70-80 years with pancreatic cancer.

The CDR3 bases are TGCGCCAGCAGCCAAGATAGAGGACAGGGGATGGGCGCCAATCAGCCCCAGCATTTT. Its translation is CASSQDRGQGMGANQPQHF. V is TRBV4-1 and J is TRBJ1-5, with TRBD1 identical over 9 bases. Germline V gene sequence: CDR1 MGHRA, CDR2 YSYEKL. The length of the CDR3 is 19 residues. Trimming at V came to 0 bases and at J to 3 bases, leaving 12 bases not matched to a gene.